The clone carrying this TCR beta chain was recorded a few times. A read error is possible here, since a much larger clone lies one base away. This same CDR3 is encoded by further DNA sequences in the sample. This CDR3 contains 16 residues. Original analysis: ImmunoSEQ sequences covered only the junction and lacked quality scores; filtering therefore differed. Generated by immunoSEQ multiplex PCR, the TCRdb table keeps only in-frame clones and is missing some. The V and J calls and clone size come from that table; D and trimming were worked out from the DNA. Altogether about half a million clones are present, over 70% being singletons, with the ten largest covering roughly an eighth. The record originates from a study of shared clonotypes between healthy human individuals.

The sequenced sample was PBMCs. The receptor's source is a woman aged 40-49 years in good health. Some clones in this sample may be carry-over from other donors' samples. The chain employs TRBV1 and TRBJ2-1; the D call in the table, TRBD2, was not verified against the DNA. TRBV1 corresponds to a pseudogene. CDR3: CTSSHPGTRGYNEQFF. DNA of the CDR3: TGCACCAGCAGCCATCCCGGGACTCGCGGCTACAACGAGCAGTTCTTC.